One sample yielded the 15 T cell receptor beta chains listed below, sequenced in a study of blood T cell repertoires in COVID-19. This table comes from immunoSEQ multiplex PCR, and its TCRdb copy is limited to in-frame clones, with some not included. The repertoire consists of about 160,000 clones, with approximately 87% occurring once and the leading ten covering about 9.4%. Sequences were obtained from peripheral blood. The receptor source for this set is a woman between 65 and 79 years old with COVID-19, enrolled during active disease.

The chain joins TRBV7-2 to TRBJ1-5; no firm D call. The CDR3 runs 13 residues. V lost 6 bases to trimming and J lost 6 bases, with 12 bases between them. CDR1 and CDR2 from the germline V gene are SGHTA and FQGNSA. This CDR3 reads CASSPGTRQPQHF. Here the CDR3 DNA reads TGTGCCAGCAGTCCGGGTACGCGTCAGCCCCAGCATTTT.

The chain links TRBV2 to TRBJ1-2; no firm D call. V was pared by 6 bases and J by 4 bases, with 9 bases between. Germline V CDR1 and CDR2: SNHLY, FYNNEI. The CDR3 extends over 12 amino acids. CDR3 amino acids: CASSLSVYGYTF. The CDR3 DNA is TGTGCCAGCAGCCTCAGTGTCTATGGCTACACCTTC.

The DNA for the CDR3 is TGTGCCAGCAGTCCTAGGGGGGGTGCCCTTAATTCACCCCTCCACTTT. It specifies CASSPRGGALNSPLHF. The chain uses TRBV28 and TRBJ1-6; weak D call: TRBD1 (6 bases). This CDR3 spans 16 amino acids. V was pared by 5 bases and J by 6 bases, with 17 bases between. The V gene's germline CDR1 is MDHEN and CDR2 SYDVKM.

The chain has TRBV4-1 and TRBJ1-5; TRBD1 aligns across 7 bases. Germline trimming cut 0 bases from V and 9 bases from J; bases unmatched to any gene: 14. Germline-derived CDR1 and CDR2 are MGHRA and YSYEKL. This CDR3 is 17 amino acids long. CDR3 nucleotides: TGCGCCAGCAGCCAAGATCGGGTGGAGGGGGCGACCCTGCCCCAGCATTTT. This translates into CASSQDRVEGATLPQHF.

The chain couples TRBV1 to TRBJ2-4; no check of the table's D call, TRBD2, against the DNA was made. TRBV1 represents a pseudogene. This CDR3 spans 23 amino acids. In nucleotides, the CDR3 is TGCACCAGCAGCCAAGTGGGGAGGACTAGCCGAGTGTTTGGGCCACGGTTGGAAAACATTCAGTACTTC. Residues: CTSSQVGRTSRVFGPRLENIQYF.

The rearrangement links TRBV7-9 to TRBJ2-1; D is perhaps TRBD2 (5 bases). CDR3 length equals 23 residues. Between the trimmed V and J ends, which lost 7 bases and 5 bases, there was a span of 42 bases. Germline CDR1 is SEHNR and CDR2 is FQNEAQ (reference sequence). In nucleotides, the CDR3 is TGTGCCAGCACCTCTCTACCGGGAACCTCTTTTTACAATGAGCATAAGACAAACAATGAGCAGTTCTTC. It is translated as CASTSLPGTSFYNEHKTNNEQFF.

In nucleotides, the CDR3 is TGTGCCAGCAGCCCCAGGGGGACACAGAATGAAAAACTGTTTTTT. Its protein is CASSPRGTQNEKLFF. The chain has TRBV11-2 and TRBJ1-4; TRBD1 matches at 7 bases. The trim removed 5 bases at V and 5 bases at J, leaving 8 bases unmatched. CDR3 length: 15 residues. In germline, CDR1 is SGHAT, CDR2 FQNNGV.

The chain recombines TRBV12-5 with TRBJ2-7; 9 nucleotides match TRBD1. Germline V gene sequence: CDR1 LGHNT, CDR2 FRNRAP. After removal of 1 base from V and 6 bases from J, the junction contained 10 bases not matched to a gene. The CDR3 has 16 residues. The CDR3 spells CASGLAGGTGKVEQYF. The DNA of the CDR3 is TGTGCTAGTGGTTTGGCCGGGGGGACAGGGAAAGTCGAGCAGTACTTC.

The chain combines TRBV6-1 with TRBJ2-3, with TRBD2 matching 8 bases. V gave up 2 bases and J gave up 5 bases; unmatched junction bases: 12. The CDR3 spans 17 residues. Looked up from germline, CDR1 is MNHNS and CDR2 is SASEGT. The CDR3 region has the DNA TGTGCCAGCAGTGAATCAGGTGGCGGGGGGCCGGGAGATACGCAGTATTTT. Its translation is CASSESGGGGPGDTQYF.

The chain carries TRBV7-9 and TRBJ2-5, with 13 bases matching TRBD2. The CDR3 loop spans 17 amino acids. Germline trimming cut 1 base from V and 3 bases from J; bases unmatched to any gene: 5. CDR1 and CDR2 from the germline V gene are SEHNR and FQNEAQ (reference sequence). CDR3 in DNA: TGTGCCAGCAGCTTAGGACCGGGGACTAGCGGGGAAGAGACCCAGTACTTC. Protein sequence: CASSLGPGTSGEETQYF.

Written as DNA, the CDR3 is TGTGCCAGCAGCCACACTGCGGCAGGGGTCAGCGCTGAAGCTTTCTTT. Translating it yields CASSHTAAGVSAEAFF. V is TRBV14 and J is TRBJ1-1; D is possibly TRBD1 (6 bases). CDR1 is SGHDN, CDR2 FVKESK, per germline. This CDR3 is built from 16 residues. V lost 3 bases to trimming and J lost 6 bases, with 20 bases between them.

There are a few counts of this clone. The chain combines TRBV2 with TRBJ1-4; D gene unclear. V shed 4 bases and J shed 7 bases, with 13 bases lying between them. CDR1 is SNHLY, CDR2 FYNNEI, per germline. The CDR3 extends over 14 amino acids. This chain's CDR3 is CASSALGGLEKLFF. CDR3 DNA: TGTGCCAGCAGTGCCCTGGGAGGACTTGAAAAACTGTTTTTT.

The count of this clone is one. The V and J genes are TRBV5-6 and TRBJ2-7; a possible D gene is TRBD2 (7 bases). Trimming shortened V by 3 bases and J by 8 bases, and 21 bases separated the two germline ends. This CDR3 has 15 residues. Germline assignment: CDR1 SGHDT and CDR2 YYEEEE. CDR3 sequence (DNA): TGTGCCAGCAGCTCGCCGACGCTGGCGGGGGCAAAGCAGTACTTC. Its translation: CASSSPTLAGAKQYF.

The genes are TRBV11-2 and TRBJ1-1, with a tentative D call TRBD1 (6 bases). CDR3 size: 14 residues. Germline V CDR1 and CDR2: SGHAT, FQNNGV. Trimming pared 1 base from V and 5 bases from J, leaving 11 bases between. CDR3 amino acids: CASSLVGRGTEAFF. The CDR3, as DNA: TGTGCCAGCAGCTTAGTCGGGAGGGGGACTGAAGCTTTCTTT. The whole variable domain, filled in from reference TRBV11-2 and TRBJ1-1, reads EAGVAQSPRYKIIEKRQSVAFWCNPISGHATLYWYQQILGQGPKLLIQFQNNGVVDDSQLPKDRFSAERLKGVDSTLKIQPAKLEDSAVYLCASSLVGRGTEAFFGQGTRLTVV.

The chain links TRBV2 to TRBJ2-5; D might be TRBD2 (5 bases). This CDR3 region has 12 residues. V was pared by 5 bases and J by 5 bases, with 9 bases between. CDR1 and CDR2 from the germline V gene are SNHLY and FYNNEI. The CDR3 sequence is CASSRGWETQYF. The CDR3 DNA reads as TGTGCCAGCAGTCGGGGTTGGGAGACCCAGTACTTC. The variable domain in full, with the rest retrieved from reference TRBV2 and TRBJ2-5, is EPEVTQTPSHQVTQMGQEVILRCVPISNHLYFYWYRQILGQKVEFLVSFYNNEISEKSEIFDDQFSVERPDGSNFTLKIRSTKLEDSAMYFCASSRGWETQYFGPGTRLLVL.